This is a list of T cell receptor beta chains from one sample in a study of early T cells in non-severe SARS-CoV-2 infection. TCRdb fed the 5' RACE reads into MiXCR, producing one record per CDR3 protein. The table lists approximately 50,000 distinct CDR3 sequences, approximately 9.8% of them singletons. Material: whole blood. The receptors originated from an adult who was a healthcare worker with PCR-confirmed SARS-CoV-2 infection or an uninfected control (not recorded which). CDR3s include the opening cysteine and the closing phenylalanine or tryptophan. Each record gives: D gene, clone size, V gene, J gene, CDR3 protein, CDR3 DNA. D genes are given only for firm matches. Only part of the rows carry a size: once, few, many, or a class if the clone is expanded.

>-|-|TRBV11-2|TRBJ2-1
CASSLHSSPPLDSNEQFF
TGTGCCAGCAGCCTACACTCGAGCCCCCCTTTGGACAGTAATGAGCAGTTCTTC
>TRBD1|few|TRBV2|TRBJ1-1
CASSAGQGNTEAFF
TGTGCCAGCAGTGCGGGACAGGGGAACACTGAAGCTTTCTTT
>-|many|TRBV5-4|TRBJ1-1
CASHRPRDTEAFF
TGTGCCAGCCACCGGCCCCGTGACACTGAAGCTTTCTTT
>-|-|TRBV28|TRBJ2-7
CASSHYEQYF
TGTGCCAGCAGCCACTACGAGCAGTACTTC
>-|many|TRBV14|TRBJ2-7
CASSLGDEQYF
TGTGCCAGCAGCCTAGGGGACGAGCAGTACTTC
>-|many|TRBV28|TRBJ2-2
CASSLDTGELFF
TGTGCCAGCAGTTTAGACACCGGGGAGCTGTTTTTT
>TRBD1|-|TRBV13|TRBJ1-4
CASSPPPGQGSEELFF
TGTGCCAGCAGCCCCCCCCCGGGACAGGGATCCGAAGAACTGTTTTTT
>-|-|TRBV13|TRBJ1-1
CASSYTPGVNTEAFF
TGTGCCAGCAGCTACACGCCTGGGGTGAACACTGAAGCTTTCTTT
>-|-|TRBV28|TRBJ2-2
CASRPLDGLGGELFF
TGTGCCAGCAGACCTTTGGACGGATTGGGCGGGGAGCTGTTTTTT
>TRBD1|-|TRBV27|TRBJ2-5
CASRETIRDRQETQYF
TGTGCCAGCAGGGAAACCATTCGGGACAGACAAGAGACCCAGTACTTC